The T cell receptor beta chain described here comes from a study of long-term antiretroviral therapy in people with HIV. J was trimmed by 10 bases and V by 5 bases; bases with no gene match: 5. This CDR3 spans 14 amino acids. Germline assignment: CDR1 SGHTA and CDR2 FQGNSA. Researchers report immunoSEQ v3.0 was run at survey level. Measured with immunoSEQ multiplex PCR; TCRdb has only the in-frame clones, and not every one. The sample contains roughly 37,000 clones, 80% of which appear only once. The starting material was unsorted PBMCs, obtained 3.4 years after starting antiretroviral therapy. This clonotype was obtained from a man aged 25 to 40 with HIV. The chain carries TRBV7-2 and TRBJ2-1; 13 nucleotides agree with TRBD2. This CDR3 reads CASSAGLAGWEQFF. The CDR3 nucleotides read TGTGCCAGCAGCGCGGGACTAGCGGGATGGGAGCAGTTCTTC.